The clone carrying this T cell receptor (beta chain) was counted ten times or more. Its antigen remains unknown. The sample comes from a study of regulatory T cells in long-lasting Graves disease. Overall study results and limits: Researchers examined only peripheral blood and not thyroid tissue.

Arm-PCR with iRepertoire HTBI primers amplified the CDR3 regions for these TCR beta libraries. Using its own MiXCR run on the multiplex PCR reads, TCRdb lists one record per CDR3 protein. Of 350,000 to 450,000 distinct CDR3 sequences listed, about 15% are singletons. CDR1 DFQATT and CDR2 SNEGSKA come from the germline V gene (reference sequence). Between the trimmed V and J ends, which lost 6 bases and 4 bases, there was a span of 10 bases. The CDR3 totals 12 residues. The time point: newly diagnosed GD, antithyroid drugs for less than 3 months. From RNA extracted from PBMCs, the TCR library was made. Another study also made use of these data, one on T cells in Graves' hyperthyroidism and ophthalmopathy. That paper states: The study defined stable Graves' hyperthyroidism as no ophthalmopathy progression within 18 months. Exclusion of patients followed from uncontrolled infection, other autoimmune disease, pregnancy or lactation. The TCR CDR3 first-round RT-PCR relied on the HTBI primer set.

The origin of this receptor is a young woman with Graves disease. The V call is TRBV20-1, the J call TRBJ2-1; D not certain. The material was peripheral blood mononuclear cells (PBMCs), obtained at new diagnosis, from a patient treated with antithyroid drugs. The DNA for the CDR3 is TGCAGTGCGACGGACGCGTACAATGAGCAGTTCTTC. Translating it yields CSATDAYNEQFF.